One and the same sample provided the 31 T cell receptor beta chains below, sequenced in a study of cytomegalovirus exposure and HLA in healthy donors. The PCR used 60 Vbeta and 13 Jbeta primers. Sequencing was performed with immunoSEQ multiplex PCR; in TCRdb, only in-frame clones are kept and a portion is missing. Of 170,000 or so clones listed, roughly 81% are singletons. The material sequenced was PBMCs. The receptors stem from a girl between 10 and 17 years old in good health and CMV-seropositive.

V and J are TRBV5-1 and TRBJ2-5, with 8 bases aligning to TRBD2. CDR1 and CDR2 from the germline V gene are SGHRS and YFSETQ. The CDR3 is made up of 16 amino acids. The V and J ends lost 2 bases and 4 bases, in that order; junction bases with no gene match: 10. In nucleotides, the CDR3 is TGCGCCAGCAGCTTAGACGGGGGGGCCCAGGGAGAGACCCAGTACTTC. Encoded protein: CASSLDGGAQGETQYF.

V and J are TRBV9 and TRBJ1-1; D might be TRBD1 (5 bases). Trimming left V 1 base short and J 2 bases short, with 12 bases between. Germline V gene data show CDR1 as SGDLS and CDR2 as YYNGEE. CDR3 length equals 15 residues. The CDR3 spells CASSVYQGTNTEAFF. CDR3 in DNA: TGTGCCAGCAGCGTATATCAGGGCACAAACACTGAAGCTTTCTTT.

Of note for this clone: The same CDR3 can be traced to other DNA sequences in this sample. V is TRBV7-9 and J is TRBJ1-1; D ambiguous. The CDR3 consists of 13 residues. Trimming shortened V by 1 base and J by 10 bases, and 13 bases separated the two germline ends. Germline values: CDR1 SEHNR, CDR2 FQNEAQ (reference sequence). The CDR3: CASSLGREGGAFF. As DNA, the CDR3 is TGTGCCAGCAGCTTAGGACGTGAGGGTGGAGCTTTCTTT.

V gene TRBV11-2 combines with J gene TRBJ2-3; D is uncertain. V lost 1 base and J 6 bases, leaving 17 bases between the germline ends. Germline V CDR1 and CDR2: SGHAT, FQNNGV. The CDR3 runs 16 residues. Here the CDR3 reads CASSLGAATNVDTQYF. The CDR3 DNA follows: TGTGCCAGCAGCTTAGGGGCTGCGACCAACGTCGATACGCAGTATTTT. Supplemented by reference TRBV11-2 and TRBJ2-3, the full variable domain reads EAGVAQSPRYKIIEKRQSVAFWCNPISGHATLYWYQQILGQGPKLLIQFQNNGVVDDSQLPKDRFSAERLKGVDSTLKIQPAKLEDSAVYLCASSLGAATNVDTQYFGPGTRLTVL.

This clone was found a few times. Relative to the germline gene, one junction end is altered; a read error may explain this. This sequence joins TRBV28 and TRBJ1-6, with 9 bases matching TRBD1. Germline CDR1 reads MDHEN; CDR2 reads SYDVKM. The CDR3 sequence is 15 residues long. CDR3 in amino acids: CASNLPTGGNSPLHF. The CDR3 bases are TGTGCCAGCAATTTACCGACAGGGGGGAATTCACCCCTCCACTTT. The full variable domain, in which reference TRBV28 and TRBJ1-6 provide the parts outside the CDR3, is DVKVTQSSRYLVKRTGEKVFLECVQDMDHENMFWYRQDPGLGLRLIYFSYDVKMKEKGDIPEGYSVSREKKERFSLILESASTNQTSMYLCASNLPTGGNSPLHFGNGTRLTVT.

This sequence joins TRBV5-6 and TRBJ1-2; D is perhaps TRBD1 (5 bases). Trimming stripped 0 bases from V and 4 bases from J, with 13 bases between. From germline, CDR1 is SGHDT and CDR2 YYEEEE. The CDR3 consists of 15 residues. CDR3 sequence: CASSLVPGVSYGYTF. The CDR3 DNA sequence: TGTGCCAGCAGCTTGGTCCCGGGGGTTAGCTATGGCTACACCTTC. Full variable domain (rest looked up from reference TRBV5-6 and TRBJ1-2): DAGVTQSPTHLIKTRGQQVTLRCSPKSGHDTVSWYQQALGQGPQFIFQYYEEEERQRGNFPDRFSGHQFPNYSSELNVNALLLGDSALYLCASSLVPGVSYGYTFGSGTRLTVV.

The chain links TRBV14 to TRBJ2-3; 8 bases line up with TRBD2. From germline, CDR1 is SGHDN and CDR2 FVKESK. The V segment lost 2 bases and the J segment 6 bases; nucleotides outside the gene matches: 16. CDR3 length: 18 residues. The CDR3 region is CASSQRASRLAIRDTQYF. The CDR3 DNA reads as TGTGCCAGCAGCCAAAGAGCGTCCAGACTAGCGATAAGGGATACGCAGTATTTT.

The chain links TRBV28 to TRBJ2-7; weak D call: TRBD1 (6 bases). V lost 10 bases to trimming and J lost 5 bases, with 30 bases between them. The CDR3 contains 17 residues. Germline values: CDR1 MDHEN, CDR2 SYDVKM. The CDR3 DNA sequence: TGTGCCACCCCTTCGGATCTTCCAGGGACATGCGTCCACGAGCAGTACTTC. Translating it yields CATPSDLPGTCVHEQYF.

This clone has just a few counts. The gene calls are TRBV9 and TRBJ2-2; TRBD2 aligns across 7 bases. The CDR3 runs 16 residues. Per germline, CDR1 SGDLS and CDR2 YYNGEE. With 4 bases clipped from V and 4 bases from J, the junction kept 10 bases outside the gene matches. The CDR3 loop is CASSPIAGVGTGELFF. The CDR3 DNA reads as TGTGCCAGCAGCCCTATAGCGGGCGTCGGCACCGGGGAGCTGTTTTTT.

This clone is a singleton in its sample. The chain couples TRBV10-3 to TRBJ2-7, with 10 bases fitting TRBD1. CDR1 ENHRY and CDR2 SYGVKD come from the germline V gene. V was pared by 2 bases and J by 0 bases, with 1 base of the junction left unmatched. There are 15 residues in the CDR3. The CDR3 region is CAISEGTGDSYEQYF. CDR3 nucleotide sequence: TGTGCCATCAGTGAGGGGACAGGGGACTCCTACGAGCAGTACTTC.

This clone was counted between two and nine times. The CDR3 DNA is TGTGCCAGCAGCTTGAGTAATTCACCCCTCCACTTT. It is translated as CASSLSNSPLHF. The chain recombines TRBV7-8 with TRBJ1-6, with D uncertain. The CDR3 totals 12 residues. Trimming cost V 3 bases and J 6 bases, with 3 bases left between them. Germline lookup yields CDR1 SGHVS and CDR2 FQNEAQ.

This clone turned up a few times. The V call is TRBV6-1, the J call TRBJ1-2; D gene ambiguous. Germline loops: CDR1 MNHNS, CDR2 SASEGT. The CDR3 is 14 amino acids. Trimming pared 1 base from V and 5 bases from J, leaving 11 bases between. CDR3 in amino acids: CASSEGQDLYGYTF. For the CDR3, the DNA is TGTGCCAGCAGTGAAGGGCAGGATTTATATGGCTACACCTTC.

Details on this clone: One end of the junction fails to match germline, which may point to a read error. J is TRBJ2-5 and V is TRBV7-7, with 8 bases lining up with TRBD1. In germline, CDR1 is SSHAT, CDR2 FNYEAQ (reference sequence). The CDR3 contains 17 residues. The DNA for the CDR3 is TGTGCTAGCAGTCAGGGGGCTTACGGAACATACATGGAGACCCAGTACTTC. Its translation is CASSQGAYGTYMETQYF.

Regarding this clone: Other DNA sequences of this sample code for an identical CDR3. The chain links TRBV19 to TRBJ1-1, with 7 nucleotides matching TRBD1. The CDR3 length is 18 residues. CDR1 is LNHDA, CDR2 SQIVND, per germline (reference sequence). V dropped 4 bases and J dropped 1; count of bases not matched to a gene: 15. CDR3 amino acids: CASSTPSSLTGSNTEAFF. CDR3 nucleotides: TGTGCCAGTAGTACCCCTTCATCCCTGACAGGGTCGAACACTGAAGCTTTCTTT.

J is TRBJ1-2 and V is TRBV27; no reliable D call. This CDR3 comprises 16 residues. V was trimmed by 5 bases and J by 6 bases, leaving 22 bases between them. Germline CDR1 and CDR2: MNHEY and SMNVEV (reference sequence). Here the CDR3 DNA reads TGTGCCAGCAGTCCACGATCCCCGGTTCGGGTTAATGGCTACACCTTC. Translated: CASSPRSPVRVNGYTF.

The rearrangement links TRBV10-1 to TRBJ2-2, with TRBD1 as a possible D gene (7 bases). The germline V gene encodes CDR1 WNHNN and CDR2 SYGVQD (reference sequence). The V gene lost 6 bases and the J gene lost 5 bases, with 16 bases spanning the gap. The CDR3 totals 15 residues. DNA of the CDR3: TGCGCCAGCAGCGCGGAGACAGGGAGGACCGGGGAGCTGTTTTTT. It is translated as CASSAETGRTGELFF.

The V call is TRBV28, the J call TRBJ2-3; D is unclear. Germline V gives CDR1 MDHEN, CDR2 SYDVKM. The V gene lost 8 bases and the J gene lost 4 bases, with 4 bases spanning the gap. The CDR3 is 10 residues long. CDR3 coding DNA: TGTGCCAGCCGGGCAGATACGCAGTATTTT. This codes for CASRADTQYF.

In DNA, the CDR3 is TGTGCCAGCAGTTTCACGGACGGGAGGGGCTACACCTTC. Its translation is CASSFTDGRGYTF. The rearrangement uses TRBV6-6 and TRBJ1-2; D not certain. Germline CDR1 is MNHNY and CDR2 is SVGAGI (reference sequence). V dropped 4 bases and J dropped 8 bases, with 14 bases sitting between them. The length of the CDR3 is 13 residues.

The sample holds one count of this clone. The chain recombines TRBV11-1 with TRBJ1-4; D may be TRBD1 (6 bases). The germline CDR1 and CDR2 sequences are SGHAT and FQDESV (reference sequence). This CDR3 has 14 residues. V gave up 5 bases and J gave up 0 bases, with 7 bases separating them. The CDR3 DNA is TGTGCCAGCAGCGGACAGACAACTAATGAAAAACTGTTTTTT. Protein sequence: CASSGQTTNEKLFF.

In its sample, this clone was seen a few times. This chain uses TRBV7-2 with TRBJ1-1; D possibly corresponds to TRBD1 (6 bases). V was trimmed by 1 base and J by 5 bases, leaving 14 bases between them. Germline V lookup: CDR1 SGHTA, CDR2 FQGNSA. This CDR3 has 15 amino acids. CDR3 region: CASSLGSRGRTEAFF. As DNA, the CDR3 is TGTGCCAGCAGCTTAGGTTCCAGGGGCAGGACTGAAGCTTTCTTT.

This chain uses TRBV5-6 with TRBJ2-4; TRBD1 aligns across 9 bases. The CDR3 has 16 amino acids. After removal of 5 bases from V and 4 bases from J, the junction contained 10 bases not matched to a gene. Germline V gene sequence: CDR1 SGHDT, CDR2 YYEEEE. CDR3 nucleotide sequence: TGTGCCAGCAGGCATACAGGGGGCGCAACTAAAAACATTCAGTACTTC. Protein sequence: CASRHTGGATKNIQYF.

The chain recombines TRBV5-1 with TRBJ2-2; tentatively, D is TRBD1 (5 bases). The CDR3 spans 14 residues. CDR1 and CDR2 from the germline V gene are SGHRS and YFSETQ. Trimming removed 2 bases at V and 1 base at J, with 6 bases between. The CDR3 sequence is CASSLTGNTGELFF. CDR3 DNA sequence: TGCGCCAGCAGCTTAACAGGGAACACCGGGGAGCTGTTTTTT.

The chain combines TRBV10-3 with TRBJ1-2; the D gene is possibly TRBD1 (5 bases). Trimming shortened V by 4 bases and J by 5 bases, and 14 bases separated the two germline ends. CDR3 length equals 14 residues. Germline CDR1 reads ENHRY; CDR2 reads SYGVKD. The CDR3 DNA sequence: TGTGCCATCAGTGGAGACAGCAAATTTTATGGCTACACCTTC. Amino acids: CAISGDSKFYGYTF.

The DNA of the CDR3 is TGTGCCAGCAGTGCCGGGACAGGGATTCTCGGGTATGGCTACACCTTC. Protein: CASSAGTGILGYGYTF. This chain uses TRBV6-1 with TRBJ1-2; 9 nucleotides align to TRBD1. In germline, CDR1 is MNHNS, CDR2 SASEGT. The CDR3 totals 16 residues. With 4 bases clipped from V and 5 bases from J, the junction kept 11 bases outside the gene matches.

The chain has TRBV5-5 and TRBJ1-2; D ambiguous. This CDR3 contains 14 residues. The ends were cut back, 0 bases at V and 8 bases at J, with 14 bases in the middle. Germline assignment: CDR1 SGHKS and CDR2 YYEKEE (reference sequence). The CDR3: CASSLEVSLLGYTF. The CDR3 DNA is TGTGCCAGCAGCTTGGAAGTATCCCTTCTAGGCTACACCTTC.

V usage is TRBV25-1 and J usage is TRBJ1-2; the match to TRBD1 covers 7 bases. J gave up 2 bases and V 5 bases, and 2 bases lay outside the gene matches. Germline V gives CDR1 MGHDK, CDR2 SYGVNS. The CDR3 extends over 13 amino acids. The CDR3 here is CASSLGQNYGYTF. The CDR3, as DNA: TGTGCCAGCAGTTTGGGACAGAACTATGGCTACACCTTC.

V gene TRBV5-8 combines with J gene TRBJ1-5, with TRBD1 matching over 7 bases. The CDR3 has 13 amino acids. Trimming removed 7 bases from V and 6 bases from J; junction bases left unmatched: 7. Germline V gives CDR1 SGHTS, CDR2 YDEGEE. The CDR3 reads CASRQGGSQPQHF. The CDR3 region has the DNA TGTGCCAGCCGACAGGGAGGTAGTCAGCCCCAGCATTTT. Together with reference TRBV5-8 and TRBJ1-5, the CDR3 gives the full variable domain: EAGVTQSPTHLIKTRGQQATLRCSPISGHTSVYWYQQALGLGLQFLLWYDEGEERNRGNFPPRFSGRQFPNYSSELNVNALELEDSALYLCASRQGGSQPQHFGDGTRLSIL.

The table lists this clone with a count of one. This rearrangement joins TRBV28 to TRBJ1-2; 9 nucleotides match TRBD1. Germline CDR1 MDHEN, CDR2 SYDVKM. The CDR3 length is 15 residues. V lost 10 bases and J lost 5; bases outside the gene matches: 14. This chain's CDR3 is CATRNLGQGVYGYTF. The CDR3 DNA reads TGTGCCACCCGGAACTTGGGACAGGGAGTGTATGGCTACACCTTC.

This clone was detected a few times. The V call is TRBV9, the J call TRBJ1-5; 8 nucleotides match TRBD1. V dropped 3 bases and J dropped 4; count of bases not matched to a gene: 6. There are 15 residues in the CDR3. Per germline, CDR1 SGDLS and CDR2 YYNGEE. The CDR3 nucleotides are TGTGCCAGCAGCGCCCAGGGGGCAGGAAATCAGCCCCAGCATTTT. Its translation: CASSAQGAGNQPQHF.

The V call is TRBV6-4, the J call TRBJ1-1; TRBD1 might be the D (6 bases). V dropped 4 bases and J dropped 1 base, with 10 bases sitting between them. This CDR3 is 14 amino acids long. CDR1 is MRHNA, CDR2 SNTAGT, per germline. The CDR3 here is CASSATTGNTEAFF. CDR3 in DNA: TGTGCCAGCAGTGCCACGACAGGGAACACTGAAGCTTTCTTT.

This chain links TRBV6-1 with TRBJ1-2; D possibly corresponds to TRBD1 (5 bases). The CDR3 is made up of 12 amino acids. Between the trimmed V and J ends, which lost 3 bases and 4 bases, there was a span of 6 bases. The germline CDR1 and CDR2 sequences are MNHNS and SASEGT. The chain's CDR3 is CASSDDSYGYTF. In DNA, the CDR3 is TGTGCCAGCAGTGACGACAGCTATGGCTACACCTTC.